Following are 25 T cell receptor beta chains from one sample sequenced in a study of T cell repertoires in cytomegalovirus infection. TCRdb reanalysed the reads using MiXCR and keeps one entry per CDR3 protein. The table shows around 300,000 distinct CDR3 sequences, with 20% to 30% occurring only once. Source material: PBMCs. These receptors were obtained from a human donor in good health (CMV status not recorded). Some clones in this sample may be carry-over from other donors' samples.

This clonotype was detected ten times or more. This chain links TRBV10-2 with TRBJ1-1; D is unclear. Trimming stripped 0 bases from V and 0 bases from J, with 2 bases between. The CDR3 has 13 residues. Germline V gene lookup returns CDR1 WSHSY and CDR2 SAAADI. CDR3 bases: TGCGCCAGCAGTGAGTCAGTGAACACTGAAGCTTTCTTT. Translated: CASSESVNTEAFF.

J is TRBJ1-5 and V is TRBV13; D call uncertain. This CDR3 is 15 amino acids long. The V gene lost 0 bases and the J gene lost 7 bases, with 13 bases spanning the gap. Germline CDR1 PRHDT, CDR2 FYEKMQ (reference sequence). The CDR3 here is CASSLGRAQGQPQHF. In DNA form, the CDR3 reads TGTGCCAGCAGCTTAGGACGGGCCCAAGGGCAGCCCCAGCATTTT. Combining the CDR3 with reference TRBV13 and TRBJ1-5 gives the whole variable domain AAGVIQSPRHLIKEKRETATLKCYPIPRHDTVYWYQQGPGQDPQFLISFYEKMQSDKGSIPDRFSAQQFSDYHSELNMSSLELGDSALYFCASSLGRAQGQPQHFGDGTRLSIL.

This clonotype came up many times. The rearrangement uses TRBV5-6 and TRBJ2-7, with a weak D call TRBD1 (6 bases). From germline, CDR1 is SGHDT and CDR2 YYEEEE. The ends were cut back, 3 bases at V and 5 bases at J, with 9 bases in the middle. The CDR3 is 12 amino acids. The CDR3 nucleotides read TGTGCCAGCAGCTCCTGGGACAACGAGCAGTACTTC. Residues: CASSSWDNEQYF.

This clonotype was seen many times. This sequence joins TRBV7-2 and TRBJ2-4; weak D call: TRBD2 (6 bases). The CDR3 has 13 amino acids. Germline CDR1 is SGHTA and CDR2 is FQGNSA. V lost 5 bases and J lost 9, with 14 bases in between. The CDR3 spells CASSDQGGRIQYF. The CDR3 region has the DNA TGTGCCAGCAGCGACCAAGGAGGGCGCATTCAGTACTTC.

This chain connects TRBV11-3 to TRBJ1-1; 10 bases are a match to TRBD1. V lost 5 bases and J lost 10; bases outside the gene matches: 7. Germline values: CDR1 SGHNT, CDR2 YENEEA. The CDR3 has 13 amino acids. The CDR3 DNA reads as TGTGCCAGCAGCGAGGGACAGGGGCTCGGAGCTTTCTTT. Encoded protein: CASSEGQGLGAFF.

The chain joins TRBV11-2 to TRBJ1-2, with 10 bases aligning to TRBD1. The germline V gene encodes CDR1 SGHAT and CDR2 FQNNGV. The V and J ends lost 4 bases and 2 bases, in that order; junction bases with no gene match: 4. This CDR3 comprises 15 residues. The CDR3 DNA reads as TGTGCCAGCAGCTCGTCGACAGGGGGCAACTATGGCTACACCTTC. Its protein is CASSSSTGGNYGYTF.

The table lists this clonotype with many counts. The genes are TRBV11-2 and TRBJ2-1, with D maybe TRBD1 (5 bases). The germline V gene encodes CDR1 SGHAT and CDR2 FQNNGV. The V end lost 5 bases, the J end lost 4 bases, and 12 bases lay between the germline ends. CDR3 size: 14 residues. The chain's CDR3 is CASSPMGLYNEQFF. The DNA of the CDR3 is TGTGCCAGCAGCCCCATGGGGCTATACAATGAGCAGTTCTTC.

The rearrangement joins TRBV19 to TRBJ1-4; no definite D call. The CDR3 contains 14 residues. Germline assignment: CDR1 LNHDA and CDR2 SQIVND (reference sequence). V was trimmed by 6 bases and J by 6 bases, leaving 14 bases between them. This CDR3 is CASSLTTLDEKLFF. CDR3 bases: TGTGCCAGTAGCCTGACAACCCTGGATGAAAAACTGTTTTTT.

The sample holds many counts of this clonotype. The CDR3 is CSVRTVDSYEQYF. CDR3 nucleotide sequence: TGCAGCGTTCGGACAGTTGACTCCTACGAGCAGTACTTC. This rearrangement joins TRBV29-1 to TRBJ2-7; possible D gene TRBD1, 6 bases. Looked up from germline, CDR1 is SQVTM and CDR2 is ANQGSEA. Trimming shortened V by 5 bases and J by 0 bases, and 11 bases separated the two germline ends. The CDR3 consists of 13 residues.

This clonotype came up a few times. J is TRBJ1-2 and V is TRBV18; TRBD1 agrees at 8 bases. Unmatched junction bases numbered 9, after V lost 2 bases and J lost 7 bases. The CDR3 length is 15 residues. Germline V lookup: CDR1 KGHSH, CDR2 LQKENI. Here the CDR3 reads CASSPVAQGAGGYTF. CDR3 nucleotides: TGTGCCAGCTCACCAGTGGCGCAGGGGGCAGGTGGCTACACCTTC. Supplemented by reference TRBV18 and TRBJ1-2, the full variable domain reads NAGVMQNPRHLVRRRGQEARLRCSPMKGHSHVYWYRQLPEEGLKFMVYLQKENIIDESGMPKERFSAEFPKEGPSILRIQQVVRGDSAAYFCASSPVAQGAGGYTFGSGTRLTVV.

The rearrangement uses TRBV12-3 or TRBV12-4 and TRBJ1-3; D is ambiguous. The CDR3 loop spans 16 amino acids. With 1 base removed from V and 3 bases from J, the gap between germline ends came to 13 bases. DNA of the CDR3: TGTGCCAGCAGTTTAGGACCGAGCCTGAGTGGAAACACCATATATTTT. It encodes CASSLGPSLSGNTIYF.

The chain has TRBV18 and TRBJ2-3; 7 positions agree with TRBD2. Germline V gene data show CDR1 as KGHSH and CDR2 as LQKENI. The V and J ends lost 4 bases and 1 base, in that order; junction bases with no gene match: 11. The CDR3 has 17 amino acids. CDR3 protein: CASSRRLAAKRTDTQYF. The DNA for the CDR3 is TGTGCCAGCTCACGGAGGCTAGCGGCCAAACGCACAGATACGCAGTATTTT.

This clonotype was seen a handful of times. This chain joins TRBV29-1 and TRBJ2-3; 7 bases are shared with TRBD2. After removal of 0 bases from V and 6 bases from J, the junction contained 6 bases not matched to a gene. This CDR3 is 14 amino acids long. Germline V lookup: CDR1 SQVTM, CDR2 ANQGSEA. CDR3 nucleotides: TGCAGCGTTGAAGATGAGGGAGGGCCTGATACGCAGTATTTT. This translates into CSVEDEGGPDTQYF.

This clonotype appeared a few times. The chain carries TRBV29-1 and TRBJ1-1; unclear D gene. The V and J ends lost 3 bases and 0 bases respectively, with 8 bases between them. Germline V gene data show CDR1 as SQVTM and CDR2 as ANQGSEA. This CDR3 is 13 amino acids long. CDR3: CSVEVAVNTEAFF. The CDR3 region has the DNA TGCAGCGTTGAGGTGGCAGTGAACACTGAAGCTTTCTTT.

This chain links TRBV12-3 or TRBV12-4 with TRBJ1-4; D is uncertain. V was pared by 3 bases and J by 10 bases, with 3 bases between. This CDR3 contains 10 residues. DNA for the CDR3: TGTGCCAGCAGTTTGAGAAAACTGTTTTTT. This sequence encodes CASSLRKLFF.

There are many counts of this clonotype. V and J are TRBV7-2 and TRBJ1-4; no clear D. CDR3 length: 14 residues. Deletions cut 3 bases from V and 0 bases from J, with 5 bases between. Germline CDR1 and CDR2: SGHTA and FQGNSA. For the CDR3, the DNA is TGTGCCAGCAGCTTGAGAGCAACTAATGAAAAACTGTTTTTT. Protein: CASSLRATNEKLFF.

V gene TRBV6-1 combines with J gene TRBJ1-3, with D hard to call. There are 16 residues in the CDR3. Trimming pared 6 bases from V and 0 bases from J, leaving 15 bases between. Germline V gene lookup returns CDR1 MNHNS and CDR2 SASEGT. This CDR3 reads CASSSASTGSGNTIYF. In nucleotides, the CDR3 is TGTGCCAGCAGCTCAGCCTCGACGGGCTCTGGAAACACCATATATTTT.

This clonotype was detected ten times or more. This chain's CDR3 is CASSLATGSYNEQFF. The CDR3, as DNA: TGTGCCAGCAGCTTAGCAACTGGGTCCTACAATGAGCAGTTCTTC. The chain has TRBV7-2 and TRBJ2-1, with D unresolved. V was cut by 0 bases and J by 1 base, with 7 bases left in between. The CDR3 has 15 amino acids. Germline values: CDR1 SGHTA, CDR2 FQGNSA.

The chain recombines TRBV12-3 or TRBV12-4 with TRBJ1-6, with 8 bases identical to TRBD1. The CDR3 runs 13 residues. Trimming cost V 6 bases and J 8 bases; bases outside gene matches: 3. The DNA of the CDR3 is TGTGCCAGCAGCCAGACAGGGGATTCACCCCTCCACTTT. The encoded protein is CASSQTGDSPLHF.

The chain employs TRBV28 and TRBJ1-2, with TRBD1 identical over 9 bases. Germline CDR1 and CDR2: MDHEN and SYDVKM. Trimming cost V 5 bases and J 3 bases; bases outside gene matches: 10. The CDR3 covers 16 residues. CDR3 nucleotides: TGTGCCAGCAGTGGATCTAAAAGGACAGGGGACTATGGCTACACCTTC. Translated, it gives CASSGSKRTGDYGYTF.

This clonotype was observed many times. This rearrangement joins TRBV4-1 to TRBJ1-1; weak D call: TRBD1 (5 bases). V was cut by 4 bases and J by 0 bases, with 6 bases left in between. CDR1 and CDR2 (germline): MGHRA, YSYEKL. CDR3 length: 13 amino acids. In nucleotides, the CDR3 is TGCGCCAGCAGCCGGGGACTGAACACTGAAGCTTTCTTT. Protein product: CASSRGLNTEAFF.

The chain links TRBV5-1 to TRBJ1-6; 7 bases line up with TRBD1. The V segment lost 1 base and the J segment 1 base; nucleotides outside the gene matches: 2. This CDR3 has 16 amino acids. The germline CDR1 and CDR2 sequences are SGHRS and YFSETQ. In DNA form, the CDR3 reads TGCGCCAGCAGCTTGACAGGGGATTCCTATAATTCACCCCTCCACTTT. Translating it yields CASSLTGDSYNSPLHF.

This clonotype appeared many times. The chain has TRBV12-3 or TRBV12-4 and TRBJ1-6; D unresolved. V was pared by 2 bases and J by 4 bases, with 12 bases between. The CDR3 spans 16 residues. This chain's CDR3 is CASSLHGNGYNSPLHF. CDR3 DNA sequence: TGTGCCAGCAGTTTACATGGGAATGGGTATAATTCACCCCTCCACTTT.

The genes are TRBV2 and TRBJ2-1; 10 bases line up with TRBD2. Germline CDR1 and CDR2: SNHLY and FYNNEI. The CDR3 runs 16 residues. The ends lost 3 bases at V and 3 bases at J; junction bases unmatched: 5. The CDR3 here is CASSDLAGGLYNEQFF. The DNA of the CDR3 is TGTGCCAGCAGTGATTTAGCGGGGGGACTCTACAATGAGCAGTTCTTC. Full variable domain (remainder filled in from reference TRBV2 and TRBJ2-1): EPEVTQTPSHQVTQMGQEVILRCVPISNHLYFYWYRQILGQKVEFLVSFYNNEISEKSEIFDDQFSVERPDGSNFTLKIRSTKLEDSAMYFCASSDLAGGLYNEQFFGPGTRLTVL.

This clonotype showed up many times. The V call is TRBV7-2, the J call TRBJ2-5; TRBD2 agrees at 13 bases. This CDR3 region has 15 residues. V was clipped by 5 bases and J by 4 bases; unmatched bases: 4. Looked up from germline, CDR1 is SGHTA and CDR2 is FQGNSA. This chain's CDR3 is CASSRTSGSRETQYF. DNA for the CDR3: TGTGCCAGCAGCCGGACTAGCGGGAGCAGAGAGACCCAGTACTTC.